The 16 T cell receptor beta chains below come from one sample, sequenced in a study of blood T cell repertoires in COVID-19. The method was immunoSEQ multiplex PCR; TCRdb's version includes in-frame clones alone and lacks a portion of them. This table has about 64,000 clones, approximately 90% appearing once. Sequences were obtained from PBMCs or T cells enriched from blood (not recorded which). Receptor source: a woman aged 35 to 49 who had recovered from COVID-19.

In DNA, the CDR3 is TGTGCCAGCAGCGTAGGGAGGGCCTCTGGAAACACCATATATTTT. This gives the protein CASSVGRASGNTIYF. The rearrangement links TRBV9 to TRBJ1-3; D call uncertain. The CDR3 loop spans 15 amino acids. V dropped 0 bases and J dropped 0 bases, with 7 bases sitting between them. Germline lookup yields CDR1 SGDLS and CDR2 YYNGEE.

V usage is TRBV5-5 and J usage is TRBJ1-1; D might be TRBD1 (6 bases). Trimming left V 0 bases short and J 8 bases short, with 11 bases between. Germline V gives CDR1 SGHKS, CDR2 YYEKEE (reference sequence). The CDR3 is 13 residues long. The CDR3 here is CASSLVGGREAFF. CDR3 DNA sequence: TGTGCCAGCAGCTTGGTCGGGGGGCGAGAAGCTTTCTTT.

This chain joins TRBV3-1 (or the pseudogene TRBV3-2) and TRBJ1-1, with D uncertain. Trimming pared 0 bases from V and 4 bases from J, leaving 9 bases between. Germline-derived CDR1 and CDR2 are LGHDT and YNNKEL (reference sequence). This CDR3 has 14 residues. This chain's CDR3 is CASSQDRSGTEAFF. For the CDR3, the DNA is TGTGCCAGCAGCCAAGATCGGTCGGGCACTGAAGCTTTCTTT.

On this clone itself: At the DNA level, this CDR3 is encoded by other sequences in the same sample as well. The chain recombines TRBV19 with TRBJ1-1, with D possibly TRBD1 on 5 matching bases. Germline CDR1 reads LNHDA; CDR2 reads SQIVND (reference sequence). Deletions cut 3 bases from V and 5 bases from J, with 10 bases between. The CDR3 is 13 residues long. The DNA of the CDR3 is TGTGCCAGTAGTATCGGTAGGGGAACTGAAGCTTTCTTT. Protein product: CASSIGRGTEAFF.

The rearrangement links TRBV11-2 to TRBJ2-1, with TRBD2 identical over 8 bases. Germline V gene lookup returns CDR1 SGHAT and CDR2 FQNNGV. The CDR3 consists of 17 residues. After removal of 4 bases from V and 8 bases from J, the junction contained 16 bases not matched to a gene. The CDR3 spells CASSSTPGTRAGDEQFF. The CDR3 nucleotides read TGTGCCAGCAGCTCCACCCCCGGGACTAGGGCAGGGGATGAGCAGTTCTTC.

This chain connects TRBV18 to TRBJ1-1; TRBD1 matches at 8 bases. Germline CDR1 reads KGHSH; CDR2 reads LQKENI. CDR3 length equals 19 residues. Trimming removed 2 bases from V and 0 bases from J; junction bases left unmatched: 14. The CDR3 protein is CASSPVDTGTGGMNTEAFF. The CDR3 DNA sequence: TGTGCCAGCTCACCAGTAGACACCGGGACAGGTGGGATGAACACTGAAGCTTTCTTT.

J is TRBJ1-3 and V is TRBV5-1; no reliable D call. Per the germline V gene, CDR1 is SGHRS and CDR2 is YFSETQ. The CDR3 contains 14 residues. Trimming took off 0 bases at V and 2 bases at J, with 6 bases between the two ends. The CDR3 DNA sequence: TGCGCCAGCAGCTTGGGGGCAGCTGGAAACACCATATATTTT. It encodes CASSLGAAGNTIYF. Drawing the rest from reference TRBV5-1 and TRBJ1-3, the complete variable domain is KAGVTQTPRYLIKTRGQQVTLSCSPISGHRSVSWYQQTPGQGLQFLFEYFSETQRNKGNFPGRFSGRQFSNSRSEMNVSTLELGDSALYLCASSLGAAGNTIYFGEGSWLTVV.

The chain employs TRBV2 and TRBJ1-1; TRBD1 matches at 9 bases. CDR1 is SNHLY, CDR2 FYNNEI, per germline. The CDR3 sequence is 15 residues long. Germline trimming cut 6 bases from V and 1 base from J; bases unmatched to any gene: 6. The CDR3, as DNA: TGTGCCAGCAGCGTAACAGGGGGCTGGAACACTGAAGCTTTCTTT. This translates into CASSVTGGWNTEAFF.

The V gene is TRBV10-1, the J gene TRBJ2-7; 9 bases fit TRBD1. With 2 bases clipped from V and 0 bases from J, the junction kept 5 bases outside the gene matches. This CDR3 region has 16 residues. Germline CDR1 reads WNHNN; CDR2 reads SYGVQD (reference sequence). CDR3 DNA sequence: TGCGCCAGCAGTGAGACCGGGACAGGGACCTCCTACGAGCAGTACTTC. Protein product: CASSETGTGTSYEQYF.

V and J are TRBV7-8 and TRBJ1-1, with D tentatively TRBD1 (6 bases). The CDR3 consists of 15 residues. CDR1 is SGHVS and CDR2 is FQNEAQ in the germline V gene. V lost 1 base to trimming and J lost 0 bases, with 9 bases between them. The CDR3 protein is CASSLGGPVNTEAFF. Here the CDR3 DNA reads TGTGCCAGCAGCTTAGGGGGGCCTGTGAACACTGAAGCTTTCTTT.

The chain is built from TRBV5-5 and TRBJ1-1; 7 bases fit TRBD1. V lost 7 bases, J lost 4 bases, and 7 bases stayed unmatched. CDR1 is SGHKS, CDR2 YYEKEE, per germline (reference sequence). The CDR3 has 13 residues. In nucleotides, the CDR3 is TGTGCCAGCGATTTAGGGGGCGTCACTGAAGCTTTCTTT. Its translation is CASDLGGVTEAFF.

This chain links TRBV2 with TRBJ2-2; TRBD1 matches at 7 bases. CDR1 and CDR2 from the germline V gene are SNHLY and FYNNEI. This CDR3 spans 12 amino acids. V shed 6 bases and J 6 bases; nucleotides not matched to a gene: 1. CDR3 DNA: TGTGCCAGCAGGACAGGGTCCGGGGAGCTGTTTTTT. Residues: CASRTGSGELFF.

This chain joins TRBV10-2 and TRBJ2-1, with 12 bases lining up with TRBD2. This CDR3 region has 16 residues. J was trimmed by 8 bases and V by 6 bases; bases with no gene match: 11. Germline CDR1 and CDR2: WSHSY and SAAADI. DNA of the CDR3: TGCGCCAGCAGACAGCCGGGACTAGCGGGTAGTTATGAGCAGTTCTTC. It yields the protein CASRQPGLAGSYEQFF.

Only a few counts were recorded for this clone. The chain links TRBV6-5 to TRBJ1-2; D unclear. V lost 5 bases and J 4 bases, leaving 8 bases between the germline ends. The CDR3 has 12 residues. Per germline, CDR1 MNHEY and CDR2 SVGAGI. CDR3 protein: CASSPGGYGYTF. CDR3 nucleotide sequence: TGTGCCAGCAGTCCGGGTGGCTATGGCTACACCTTC.

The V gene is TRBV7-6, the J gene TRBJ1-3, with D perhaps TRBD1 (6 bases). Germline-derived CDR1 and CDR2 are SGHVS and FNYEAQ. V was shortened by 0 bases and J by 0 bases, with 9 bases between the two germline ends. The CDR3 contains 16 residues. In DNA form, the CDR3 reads TGTGCCAGCAGCTTAGCGGGACACCTCTCTGGAAACACCATATATTTT. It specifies CASSLAGHLSGNTIYF.

In DNA form, the CDR3 reads TGTGCCAGTAGTCTCCTACAGGGGGCCGGGAATAGCAATCAGCCCCAGCATTTT. Translated: CASSLLQGAGNSNQPQHF. V is TRBV19 and J is TRBJ1-5, with TRBD1 matching over 9 bases. The CDR3 is made up of 18 amino acids. Looked up from germline, CDR1 is LNHDA and CDR2 is SQIVND (reference sequence). Germline trimming cut 5 bases from V and 0 bases from J; bases unmatched to any gene: 11.